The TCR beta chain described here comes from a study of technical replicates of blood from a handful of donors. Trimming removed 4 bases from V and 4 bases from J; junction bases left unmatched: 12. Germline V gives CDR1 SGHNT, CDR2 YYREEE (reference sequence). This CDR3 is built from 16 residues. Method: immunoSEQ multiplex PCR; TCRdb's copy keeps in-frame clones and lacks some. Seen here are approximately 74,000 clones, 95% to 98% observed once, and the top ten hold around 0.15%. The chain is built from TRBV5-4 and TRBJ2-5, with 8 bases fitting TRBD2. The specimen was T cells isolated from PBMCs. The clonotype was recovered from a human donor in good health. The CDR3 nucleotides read TGTGCCAGCAGCCCGGGGGGGAGTGGGGGCAGAGAGACCCAGTACTTC. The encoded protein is CASSPGGSGGRETQYF.